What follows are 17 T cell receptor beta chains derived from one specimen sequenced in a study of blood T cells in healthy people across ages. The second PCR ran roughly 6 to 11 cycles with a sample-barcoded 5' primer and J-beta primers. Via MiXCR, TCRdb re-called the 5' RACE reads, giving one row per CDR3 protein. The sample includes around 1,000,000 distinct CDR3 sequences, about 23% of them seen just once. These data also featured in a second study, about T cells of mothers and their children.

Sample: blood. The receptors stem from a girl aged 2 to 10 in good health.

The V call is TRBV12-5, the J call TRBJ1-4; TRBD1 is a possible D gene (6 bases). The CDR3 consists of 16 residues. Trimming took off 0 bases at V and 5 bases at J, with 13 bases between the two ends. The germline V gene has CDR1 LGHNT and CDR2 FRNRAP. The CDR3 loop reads CASGLVQGLGNEKLFF. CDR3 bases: TGTGCTAGTGGTTTGGTGCAGGGGCTCGGGAATGAAAAACTGTTTTTT.

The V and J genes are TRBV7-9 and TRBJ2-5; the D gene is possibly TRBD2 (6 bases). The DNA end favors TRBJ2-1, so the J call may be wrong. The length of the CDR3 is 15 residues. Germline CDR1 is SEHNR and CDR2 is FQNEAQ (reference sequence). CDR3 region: CASSLGWGAYNEQFF. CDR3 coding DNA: TGTGCCAGCAGCTTAGGTTGGGGGGCCTACAATGAGCAGTTCTTC.

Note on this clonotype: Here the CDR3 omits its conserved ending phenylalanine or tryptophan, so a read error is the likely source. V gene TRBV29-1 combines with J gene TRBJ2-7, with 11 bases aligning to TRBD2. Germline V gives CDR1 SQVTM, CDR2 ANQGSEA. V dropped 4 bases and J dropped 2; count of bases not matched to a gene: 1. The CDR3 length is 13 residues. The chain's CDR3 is CSVGLAGTYEQYL. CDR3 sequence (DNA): TGCAGCGTTGGACTAGCGGGGACCTACGAGCAGTACCTC.

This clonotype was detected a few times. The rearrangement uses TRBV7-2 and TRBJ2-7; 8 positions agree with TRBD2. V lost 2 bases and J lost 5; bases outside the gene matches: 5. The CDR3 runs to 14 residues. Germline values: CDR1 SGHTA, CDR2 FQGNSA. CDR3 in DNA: TGTGCCAGCAGCTTATTTCCCGGGGGGGACGAGCAGTACTTC. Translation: CASSLFPGGDEQYF.

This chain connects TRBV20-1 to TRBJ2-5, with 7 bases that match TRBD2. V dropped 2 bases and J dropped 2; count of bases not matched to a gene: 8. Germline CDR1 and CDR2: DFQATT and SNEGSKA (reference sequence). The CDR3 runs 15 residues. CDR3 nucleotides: TGCAGTGCTAGATCTCCGCGGGAGTTACAAGAGACCCAGTACTTC. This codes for CSARSPRELQETQYF.

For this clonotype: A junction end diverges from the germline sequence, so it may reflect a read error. The CDR3 DNA follows: TGTGCCAGCAGCCTGGGACGTTTCACTGGGGCCGACGTCCTGACTTTC. The encoded protein is CASSLGRFTGADVLTF. The rearrangement links TRBV5-6 to TRBJ2-6, with D perhaps TRBD1 or TRBD2 (5 bases each). The CDR3 totals 16 residues. CDR1 is SGHDT and CDR2 is YYEEEE in the germline V gene.

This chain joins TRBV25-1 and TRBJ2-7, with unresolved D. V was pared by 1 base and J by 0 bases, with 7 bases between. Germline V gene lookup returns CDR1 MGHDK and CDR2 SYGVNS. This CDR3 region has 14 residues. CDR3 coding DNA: TGTGCCAGCAGTGAATGGCAGAGCTCCTACGAGCAGTACTTC. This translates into CASSEWQSSYEQYF.

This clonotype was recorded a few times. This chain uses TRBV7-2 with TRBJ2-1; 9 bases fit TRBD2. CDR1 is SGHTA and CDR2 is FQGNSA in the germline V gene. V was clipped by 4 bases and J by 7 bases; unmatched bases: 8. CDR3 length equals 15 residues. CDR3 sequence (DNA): TGTGCCAGCAGCTCGTACAGCGGGGGGCAGAATGAGCAGTTCTTC. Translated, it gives CASSSYSGGQNEQFF. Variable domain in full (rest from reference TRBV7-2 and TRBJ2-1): GAGVSQSPSNKVTEKGKDVELRCDPISGHTALYWYRQSLGQGLEFLIYFQGNSAPDKSGLPSDRFSAERTGGSVSTLTIQRTQQEDSAVYLCASSSYSGGQNEQFFGPGTRLTVL.

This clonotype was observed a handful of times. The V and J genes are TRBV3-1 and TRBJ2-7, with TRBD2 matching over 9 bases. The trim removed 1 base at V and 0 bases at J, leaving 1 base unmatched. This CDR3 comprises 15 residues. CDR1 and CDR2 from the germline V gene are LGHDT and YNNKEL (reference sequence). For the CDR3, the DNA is TGTGCCAGCAGCCAAGGACTAGCGGTCTCCTACGAGCAGTACTTC. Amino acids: CASSQGLAVSYEQYF.

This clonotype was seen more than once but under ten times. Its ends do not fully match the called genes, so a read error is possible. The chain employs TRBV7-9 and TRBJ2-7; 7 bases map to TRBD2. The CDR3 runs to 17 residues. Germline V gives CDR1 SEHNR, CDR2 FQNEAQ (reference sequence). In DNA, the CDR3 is TGTGCCAGCAGGACCACCGGGGGGAACCGGGACGGCGATACCCCCTCTTTC. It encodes CASRTTGGNRDGDTPSF.

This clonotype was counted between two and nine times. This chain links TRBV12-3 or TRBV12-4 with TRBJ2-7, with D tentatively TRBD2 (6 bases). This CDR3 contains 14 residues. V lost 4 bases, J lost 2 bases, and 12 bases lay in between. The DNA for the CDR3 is TGTGCCAGCAGTTCGAGCGGGCAGACCTACGAGCAGTACTTC. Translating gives CASSSSGQTYEQYF.

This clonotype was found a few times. The CDR3 coding sequence is TGTGCCAGCAGTTTACTGGTCGGGGACCTATCGAACACTGAAGCTTTCTTT. It codes for CASSLLVGDLSNTEAFF. The chain is built from TRBV12-3 or TRBV12-4 and TRBJ1-1; tentatively, D is TRBD1 (5 bases). V lost 2 bases and J lost 1, with 17 bases in between. This CDR3 has 17 amino acids.

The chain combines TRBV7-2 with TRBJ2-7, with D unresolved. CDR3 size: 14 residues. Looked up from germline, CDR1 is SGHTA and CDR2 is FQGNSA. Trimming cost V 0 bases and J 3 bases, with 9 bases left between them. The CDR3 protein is CASSLAPLVYEQYF. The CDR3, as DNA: TGTGCCAGCAGCTTAGCACCGTTAGTCTACGAGCAGTACTTC.

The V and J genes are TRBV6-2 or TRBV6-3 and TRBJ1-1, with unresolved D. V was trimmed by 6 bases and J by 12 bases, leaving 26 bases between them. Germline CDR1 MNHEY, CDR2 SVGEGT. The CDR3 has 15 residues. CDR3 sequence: CASSPIIVGQEETFF. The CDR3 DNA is TGTGCCAGCAGCCCTATTATAGTAGGGCAAGAGGAAACTTTCTTT.

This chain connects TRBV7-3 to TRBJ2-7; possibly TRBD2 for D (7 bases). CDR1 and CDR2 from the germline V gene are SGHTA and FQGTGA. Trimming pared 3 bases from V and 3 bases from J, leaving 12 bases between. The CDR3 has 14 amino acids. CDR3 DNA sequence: TGTGCCAGCAGCTTTGGGGGGGCCGGCTACGAGCAGTACTTC. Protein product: CASSFGGAGYEQYF.

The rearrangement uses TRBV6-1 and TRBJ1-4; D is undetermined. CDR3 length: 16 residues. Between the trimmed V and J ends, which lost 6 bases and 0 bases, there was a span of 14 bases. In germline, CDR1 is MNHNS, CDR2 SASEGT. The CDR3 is CASSRNRAPTNEKLFF. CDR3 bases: TGTGCCAGCAGCCGAAACAGAGCACCAACTAATGAAAAACTGTTTTTT.

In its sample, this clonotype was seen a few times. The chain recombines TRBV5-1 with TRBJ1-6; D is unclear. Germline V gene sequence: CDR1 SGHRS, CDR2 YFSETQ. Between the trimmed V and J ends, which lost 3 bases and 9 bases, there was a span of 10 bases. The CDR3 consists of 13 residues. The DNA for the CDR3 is TGCGCCAGCAGCTGGGAGGGCGGTTCACCCCTCCACTTT. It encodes CASSWEGGSPLHF.